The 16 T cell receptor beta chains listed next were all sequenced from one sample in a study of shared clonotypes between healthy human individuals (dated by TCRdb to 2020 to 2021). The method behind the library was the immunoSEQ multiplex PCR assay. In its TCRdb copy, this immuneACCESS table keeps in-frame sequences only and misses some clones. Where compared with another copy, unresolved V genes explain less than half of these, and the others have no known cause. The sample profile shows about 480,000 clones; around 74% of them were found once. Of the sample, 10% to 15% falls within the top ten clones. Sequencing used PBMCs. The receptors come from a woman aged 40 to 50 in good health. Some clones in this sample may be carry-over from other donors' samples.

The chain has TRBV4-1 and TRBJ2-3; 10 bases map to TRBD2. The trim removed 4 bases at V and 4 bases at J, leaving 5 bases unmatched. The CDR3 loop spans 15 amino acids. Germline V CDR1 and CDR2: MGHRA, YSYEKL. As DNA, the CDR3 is TGCGCCAGCAGCCCCGGTAGCGGGAGGTCAGATACGCAGTATTTT. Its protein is CASSPGSGRSDTQYF.

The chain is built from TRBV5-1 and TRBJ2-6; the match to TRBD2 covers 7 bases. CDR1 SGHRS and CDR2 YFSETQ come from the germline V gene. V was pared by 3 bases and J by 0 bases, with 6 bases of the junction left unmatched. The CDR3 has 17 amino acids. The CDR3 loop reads CASSSLPSGSGANVLTF. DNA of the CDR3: TGCGCCAGCAGCTCCTTGCCTAGCGGCTCTGGGGCCAACGTCCTGACTTTC.

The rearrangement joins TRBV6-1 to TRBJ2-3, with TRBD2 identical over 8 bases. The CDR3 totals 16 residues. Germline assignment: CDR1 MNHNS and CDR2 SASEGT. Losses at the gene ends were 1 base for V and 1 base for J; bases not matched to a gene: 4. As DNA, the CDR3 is TGTGCCAGCAGTGAAGGTAGCGGGATCGGCACAGATACGCAGTATTTT. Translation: CASSEGSGIGTDTQYF.

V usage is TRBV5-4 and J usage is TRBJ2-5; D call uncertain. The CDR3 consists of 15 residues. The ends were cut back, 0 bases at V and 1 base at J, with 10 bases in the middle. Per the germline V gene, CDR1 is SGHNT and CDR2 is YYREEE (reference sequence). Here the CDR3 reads CASSLAMGIQETQYF. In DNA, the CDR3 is TGTGCCAGCAGCTTGGCCATGGGGATCCAAGAGACCCAGTACTTC.

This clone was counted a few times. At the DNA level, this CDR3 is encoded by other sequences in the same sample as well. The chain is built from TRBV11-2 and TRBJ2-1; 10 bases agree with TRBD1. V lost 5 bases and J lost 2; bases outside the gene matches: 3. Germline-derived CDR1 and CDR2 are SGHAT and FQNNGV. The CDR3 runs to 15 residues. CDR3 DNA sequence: TGTGCCAGCAGCCGGGACAGGGGAACCTACAATGAGCAGTTCTTC. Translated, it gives CASSRDRGTYNEQFF. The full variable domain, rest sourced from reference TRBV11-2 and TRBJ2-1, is EAGVAQSPRYKIIEKRQSVAFWCNPISGHATLYWYQQILGQGPKLLIQFQNNGVVDDSQLPKDRFSAERLKGVDSTLKIQPAKLEDSAVYLCASSRDRGTYNEQFFGPGTRLTVL.

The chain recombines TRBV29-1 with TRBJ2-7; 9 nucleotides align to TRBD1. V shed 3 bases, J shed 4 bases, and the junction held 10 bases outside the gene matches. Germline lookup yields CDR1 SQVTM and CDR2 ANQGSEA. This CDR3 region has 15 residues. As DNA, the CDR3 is TGCAGCGTTGAGGGGACAGGGCGCCCTACTTACGAGCAGTACTTC. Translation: CSVEGTGRPTYEQYF.

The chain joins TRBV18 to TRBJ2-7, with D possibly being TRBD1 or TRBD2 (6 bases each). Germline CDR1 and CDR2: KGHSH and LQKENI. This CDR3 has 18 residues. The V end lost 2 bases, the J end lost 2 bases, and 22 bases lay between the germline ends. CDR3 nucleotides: TGTGCCAGCTCACCAGCTATTGGAGGGGGGAGTGTCGCCTACGAGCAGTACTTC. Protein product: CASSPAIGGGSVAYEQYF. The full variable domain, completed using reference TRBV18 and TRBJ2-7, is NAGVMQNPRHLVRRRGQEARLRCSPMKGHSHVYWYRQLPEEGLKFMVYLQKENIIDESGMPKERFSAEFPKEGPSILRIQQVVRGDSAAYFCASSPAIGGGSVAYEQYFGPGTRLTVT.

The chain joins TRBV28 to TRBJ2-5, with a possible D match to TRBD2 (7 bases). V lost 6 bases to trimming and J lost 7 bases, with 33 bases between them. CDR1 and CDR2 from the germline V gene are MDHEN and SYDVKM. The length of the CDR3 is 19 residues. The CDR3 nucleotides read TGTGCCAGCAGGCTGCCGGGTGTAGGTTCGGGCGGGAGAGGGGGGACCCAGTACTTC. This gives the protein CASRLPGVGSGGRGGTQYF.

CDR3 bases: TGTGCCAGCAGCTTCCAGGGTGAGACCCAGTACTTC. Amino acids: CASSFQGETQYF. This chain links TRBV11-2 with TRBJ2-5; perhaps TRBD1 as D (5 bases). Trimming took off 3 bases at V and 5 bases at J, with 7 bases between the two ends. This CDR3 contains 12 residues. Per the germline V gene, CDR1 is SGHAT and CDR2 is FQNNGV.

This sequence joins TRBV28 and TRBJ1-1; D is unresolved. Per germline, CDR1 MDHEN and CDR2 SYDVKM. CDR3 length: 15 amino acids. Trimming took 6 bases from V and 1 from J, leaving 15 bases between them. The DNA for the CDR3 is TGTGCCAGCAGGCGGACGGTTCTCCGGAACACTGAAGCTTTCTTT. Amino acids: CASRRTVLRNTEAFF.

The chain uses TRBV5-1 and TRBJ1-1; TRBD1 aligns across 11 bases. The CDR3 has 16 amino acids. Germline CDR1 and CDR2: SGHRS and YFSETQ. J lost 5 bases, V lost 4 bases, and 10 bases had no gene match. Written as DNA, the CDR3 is TGCGCCAGCAGCGTCAATTTGGGACAGGGGGGTACTGAAGCTTTCTTT. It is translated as CASSVNLGQGGTEAFF.

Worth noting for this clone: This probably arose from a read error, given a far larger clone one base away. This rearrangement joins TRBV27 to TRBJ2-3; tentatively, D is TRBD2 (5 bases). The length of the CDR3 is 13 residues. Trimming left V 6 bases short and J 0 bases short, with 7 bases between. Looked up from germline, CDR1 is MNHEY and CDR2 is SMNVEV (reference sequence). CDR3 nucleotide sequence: TGTGCCAGCAGGGACTCTAGCACAGATACGCAGTATTTT. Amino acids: CASRDSSTDTQYF.

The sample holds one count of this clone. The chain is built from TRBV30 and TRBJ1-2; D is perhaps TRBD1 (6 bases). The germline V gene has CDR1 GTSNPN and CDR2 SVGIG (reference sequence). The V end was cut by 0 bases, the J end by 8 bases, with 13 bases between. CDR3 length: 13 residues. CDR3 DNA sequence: TGTGCCTGGAGTGTAATGGGGGCCGGGGGCTACACCTTC. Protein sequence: CAWSVMGAGGYTF. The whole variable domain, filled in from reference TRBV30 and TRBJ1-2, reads SQTIHQWPATLVQPVGSPLSLECTVEGTSNPNLYWYRQAAGRGLQLLFYSVGIGQISSEVPQNLSASRPQDRQFILSSKKLLLSDSGFYLCAWSVMGAGGYTFGSGTRLTVV.

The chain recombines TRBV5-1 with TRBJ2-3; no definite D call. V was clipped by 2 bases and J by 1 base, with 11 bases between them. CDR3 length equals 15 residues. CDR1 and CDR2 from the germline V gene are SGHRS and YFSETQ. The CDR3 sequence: CASSLSIGGTDTQYF. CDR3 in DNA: TGCGCCAGCAGCTTAAGTATTGGAGGCACAGATACGCAGTATTTT.

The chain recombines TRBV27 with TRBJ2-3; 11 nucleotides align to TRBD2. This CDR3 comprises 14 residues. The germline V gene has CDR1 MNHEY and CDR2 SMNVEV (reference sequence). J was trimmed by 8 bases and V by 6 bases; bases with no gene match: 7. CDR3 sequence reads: CASSLLAGAGTQYF. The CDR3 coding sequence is TGTGCCAGCAGCTTACTAGCGGGAGCTGGTACGCAGTATTTT.

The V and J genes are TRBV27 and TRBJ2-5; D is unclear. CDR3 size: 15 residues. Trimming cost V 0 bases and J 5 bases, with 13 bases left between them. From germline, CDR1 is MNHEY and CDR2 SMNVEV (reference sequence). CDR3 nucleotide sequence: TGTGCCAGCAGTTTATCCCCGGGCCCTTGGGAGACCCAGTACTTC. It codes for CASSLSPGPWETQYF.